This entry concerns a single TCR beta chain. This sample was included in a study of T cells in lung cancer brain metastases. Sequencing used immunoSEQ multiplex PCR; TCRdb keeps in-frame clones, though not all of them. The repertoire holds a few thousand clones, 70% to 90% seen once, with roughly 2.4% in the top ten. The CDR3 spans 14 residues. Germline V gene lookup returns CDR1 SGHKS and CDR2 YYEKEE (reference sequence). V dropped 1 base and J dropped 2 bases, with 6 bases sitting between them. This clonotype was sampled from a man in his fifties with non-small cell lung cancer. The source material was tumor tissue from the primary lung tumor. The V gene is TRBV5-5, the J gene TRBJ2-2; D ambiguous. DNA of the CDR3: TGTGCCAGCAGCTTGTTAGTCAACACCGGGGAGCTGTTTTTT. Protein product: CASSLLVNTGELFF.